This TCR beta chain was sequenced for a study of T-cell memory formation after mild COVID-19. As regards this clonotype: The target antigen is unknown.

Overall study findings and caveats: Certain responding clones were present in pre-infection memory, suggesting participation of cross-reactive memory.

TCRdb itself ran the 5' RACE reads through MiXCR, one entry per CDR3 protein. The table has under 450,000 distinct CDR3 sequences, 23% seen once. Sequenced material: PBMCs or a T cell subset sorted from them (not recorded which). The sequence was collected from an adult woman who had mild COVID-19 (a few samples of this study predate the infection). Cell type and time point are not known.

The CDR3 loop is CASAGDSADTQYF. The DNA for the CDR3 is TGTGCCTCCGCGGGGGACAGTGCAGATACGCAGTATTTT. This chain links TRBV30 with TRBJ2-3; D might be TRBD1 or TRBD2, each matching 7 bases. The CDR3 runs to 13 residues. The germline gives CDR1 GTSNPN, CDR2 SVGIG (reference sequence). V was shortened by 7 bases and J by 4 bases, with 15 bases between the two germline ends.